The next 18 T cell receptor beta chains were all read from a single sample in a study of technical replicates of blood from a handful of donors. TCRdb keeps only in-frame clones here, not all; method: immunoSEQ multiplex PCR. In the table there are around 98,000 clones, approximately 96% of which are singletons. Sequencing was performed on T cells isolated from PBMCs. The receptor set was obtained from a human donor in good health.

The gene calls are TRBV6-4 and TRBJ2-1, with D tentatively TRBD1 (6 bases). Germline CDR1 MRHNA, CDR2 SNTAGT. The CDR3 covers 13 residues. V gave up 5 bases and J gave up 4 bases, with 9 bases separating them. CDR3 nucleotides: TGTGCCAGCAGTCACAGGGAATACAATGAGCAGTTCTTC. Its translation is CASSHREYNEQFF.

The gene calls are TRBV5-6 and TRBJ1-5, with 10 bases lining up with TRBD1. V dropped 0 bases and J dropped 5; count of bases not matched to a gene: 2. Germline assignment: CDR1 SGHDT and CDR2 YYEEEE. The CDR3 is made up of 15 amino acids. The CDR3 sequence is CASSLGQGAYQPQHF. CDR3 bases: TGTGCCAGCAGCTTGGGACAGGGGGCCTATCAGCCCCAGCATTTT.

This clone occurred once. The genes are TRBV15 and TRBJ2-7; 10 bases line up with TRBD1. The germline V gene encodes CDR1 LNHNV and CDR2 YYDKDF (reference sequence). This CDR3 is 18 amino acids long. Trimming cost V 0 bases and J 4 bases; bases outside gene matches: 12. DNA for the CDR3: TGTGCCACCAGCAGAGATTGGGGGACCGGGACAGGGGCATACGAGCAGTACTTC. Translation: CATSRDWGTGTGAYEQYF.

The rearrangement joins TRBV4-2 to TRBJ2-3; 7 bases line up with TRBD2. This CDR3 is built from 17 residues. J was trimmed by 4 bases and V by 4 bases; bases with no gene match: 14. Germline V gene data show CDR1 as LGHNA and CDR2 as YNFKEQ. The CDR3 sequence: CASSPSRGDPPADTQYF. The CDR3 region has the DNA TGTGCCAGCAGCCCCTCCCGGGGGGATCCCCCCGCAGATACGCAGTATTTT.

The chain recombines TRBV19 with TRBJ2-7; D is possibly TRBD1 (6 bases). Trimming shortened V by 6 bases and J by 3 bases, and 18 bases separated the two germline ends. The CDR3 contains 15 residues. Per germline, CDR1 LNHDA and CDR2 SQIVND (reference sequence). CDR3 coding DNA: TGTGCCAGTAGGGAAGAAGGGGGTGGGGACTACGAGCAGTACTTC. It yields the protein CASREEGGGDYEQYF.

This clone appeared once. This chain links TRBV2 with TRBJ1-6, with D unclear. Trimming stripped 7 bases from V and 6 bases from J, with 13 bases between. CDR3 length: 14 amino acids. Looked up from germline, CDR1 is SNHLY and CDR2 is FYNNEI. CDR3 in DNA: TGTGCCAGCACAATGGGAGTAGGTAATTCACCCCTCCACTTT. This sequence encodes CASTMGVGNSPLHF.

The DNA of the CDR3 is TGTGCCAGCAGCTATAGTAGCGGGAGCTACGAGCAGTACTTC. Amino acid sequence: CASSYSSGSYEQYF. The rearrangement uses TRBV11-2 and TRBJ2-7, with 9 bases fitting TRBD2. The CDR3 has 14 amino acids. V shed 4 bases and J 3 bases; nucleotides not matched to a gene: 4. Germline-derived CDR1 and CDR2 are SGHAT and FQNNGV. The full variable domain, in which reference TRBV11-2 and TRBJ2-7 provide the parts outside the CDR3, is EAGVAQSPRYKIIEKRQSVAFWCNPISGHATLYWYQQILGQGPKLLIQFQNNGVVDDSQLPKDRFSAERLKGVDSTLKIQPAKLEDSAVYLCASSYSSGSYEQYFGPGTRLTVT.

The V call is TRBV27, the J call TRBJ1-5, with 9 bases identical to TRBD1. The ends lost 0 bases at V and 4 bases at J; junction bases unmatched: 4. CDR1 MNHEY and CDR2 SMNVEV come from the germline V gene (reference sequence). The CDR3 length is 16 residues. CDR3 nucleotide sequence: TGTGCCAGCAGTTTATCAACAGGGGGCGGGAATCAGCCCCAGCATTTT. This gives the protein CASSLSTGGGNQPQHF.

V usage is TRBV30 and J usage is TRBJ1-1; unclear D gene. The CDR3 is made up of 13 amino acids. From germline, CDR1 is GTSNPN and CDR2 SVGIG (reference sequence). Trimming pared 2 bases from V and 3 bases from J, leaving 10 bases between. The CDR3 region is CAWSSAGYTEAFF. CDR3 bases: TGTGCCTGGAGTTCGGCAGGCTACACTGAAGCTTTCTTT.

This chain joins TRBV6-5 and TRBJ2-7, with D perhaps matching TRBD1 (5 bases). Germline V gives CDR1 MNHEY, CDR2 SVGAGI. Trimming left V 5 bases short and J 3 bases short, with 8 bases between. The length of the CDR3 is 12 residues. The CDR3 loop is CASSGASYEQYF. For the CDR3, the DNA is TGTGCCAGCAGTGGGGCCAGCTACGAGCAGTACTTC.

V and J are TRBV5-6 and TRBJ2-7; 8 bases align to TRBD1. This CDR3 is 13 amino acids long. Germline CDR1 reads SGHDT; CDR2 reads YYEEEE. Losses at the gene ends were 5 bases for V and 1 base for J; bases not matched to a gene: 2. CDR3 protein: CASRGQDSYEQYF. The CDR3 DNA sequence: TGTGCCAGCAGGGGACAGGATTCCTACGAGCAGTACTTC.

The CDR3 DNA sequence: TGCAGCGACAGTAATGGAAACACCATATATTTT. This encodes CSDSNGNTIYF. The J gene is TRBJ1-3, the V gene TRBV29-1; unclear D gene. Germline CDR1 is SQVTM and CDR2 is ANQGSEA. The CDR3 has 11 residues. V lost 7 bases to trimming and J lost 3 bases, with 7 bases between them. The full variable domain, with the rest looked up from reference TRBV29-1 and TRBJ1-3, is SAVISQKPSRDICQRGTSLTIQCQVDSQVTMMFWYRQQPGQSLTLIATANQGSEATYESGFVIDKFPISRPNLTFSTLTVSNMSPEDSSIYLCSDSNGNTIYFGEGSWLTVV.

The V gene is TRBV4-1, the J gene TRBJ2-5; 9 positions agree with TRBD2. The CDR3 loop spans 20 amino acids. V shed 2 bases and J 2 bases; nucleotides not matched to a gene: 18. Germline loops: CDR1 MGHRA, CDR2 YSYEKL. The CDR3 here is CASSQYYGGVAGERQETQYF. CDR3 coding DNA: TGCGCCAGCAGCCAATATTATGGTGGGGTAGCGGGAGAACGACAAGAGACCCAGTACTTC.

This chain joins TRBV25-1 and TRBJ1-4, with D tentatively TRBD1 (5 bases). Germline-derived CDR1 and CDR2 are MGHDK and SYGVNS. V shed 1 base and J shed 15 bases, with 18 bases lying between them. The CDR3 totals 14 residues. The CDR3 DNA follows: TGTGCCAGCAGTGAATTGGGGATGGGGGGTAAGGTGTTTTTT. This gives the protein CASSELGMGGKVFF.

V is TRBV19 and J is TRBJ1-5; D is unclear. The V gene's germline CDR1 is LNHDA and CDR2 SQIVND (reference sequence). The CDR3 runs 14 residues. Trimming pared 3 bases from V and 0 bases from J, leaving 6 bases between. The CDR3 loop reads CASSMRDSNQPQHF. In DNA, the CDR3 is TGTGCCAGTAGTATGAGGGATAGCAATCAGCCCCAGCATTTT.

The chain employs TRBV9 and TRBJ2-3; 7 positions match TRBD2. J gave up 0 bases and V 4 bases, and 8 bases lay outside the gene matches. Germline V gene lookup returns CDR1 SGDLS and CDR2 YYNGEE. The CDR3 length is 16 residues. The CDR3 DNA reads TGTGCCAGCAGCCAAATAGCGGGCACTAGCACAGATACGCAGTATTTT. Protein product: CASSQIAGTSTDTQYF.

The J gene is TRBJ1-2, the V gene TRBV19, with unresolved D. The CDR3 sequence is 14 residues long. Germline V lookup: CDR1 LNHDA, CDR2 SQIVND (reference sequence). Trimming took 1 base from V and 8 from J, leaving 14 bases between them. For the CDR3, the DNA is TGTGCCAGTAGTATAGGGACCGGAGCGGCAGGCTACACCTTC. It is translated as CASSIGTGAAGYTF. Based on the CDR3 plus reference TRBV19 and TRBJ1-2, the full variable domain is DGGITQSPKYLFRKEGQNVTLSCEQNLNHDAMYWYRQDPGQGLRLIYYSQIVNDFQKGDIAEGYSVSREKKESFPLTVTSAQKNPTAFYLCASSIGTGAAGYTFGSGTRLTVV.

The rearrangement links TRBV28 to TRBJ2-7; perhaps TRBD2 as D (6 bases). V dropped 8 bases and J dropped 3 bases, with 20 bases sitting between them. Looked up from germline, CDR1 is MDHEN and CDR2 is SYDVKM. This CDR3 region has 15 residues. Written as DNA, the CDR3 is TGTGCCAGCCTCTCCCCCACGGGAGCGGGCTACGAGCAGTACTTC. Protein sequence: CASLSPTGAGYEQYF.